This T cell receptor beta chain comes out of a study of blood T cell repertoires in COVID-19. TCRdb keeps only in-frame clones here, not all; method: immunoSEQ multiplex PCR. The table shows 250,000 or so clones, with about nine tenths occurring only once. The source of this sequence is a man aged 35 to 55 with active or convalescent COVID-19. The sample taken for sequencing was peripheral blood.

The CDR3 coding sequence is TGTGCCAGCAGTCTCAGGGGTTACGGGTCCATGAACACTGAAGCTTTCTTT. Translated, it gives CASSLRGYGSMNTEAFF. The chain joins TRBV5-5 to TRBJ1-1; D possibly corresponds to TRBD1 (6 bases). The CDR3 loop spans 17 amino acids. With 5 bases removed from V and 0 bases from J, the gap between germline ends came to 20 bases. Germline CDR1 SGHKS, CDR2 YYEKEE (reference sequence). The full variable domain, its missing parts supplied by reference TRBV5-5 and TRBJ1-1, is DAGVTQSPTHLIKTRGQQVTLRCSPISGHKSVSWYQQVLGQGPQFIFQYYEKEERGRGNFPDRFSARQFPNYSSELNVNALLLGDSALYLCASSLRGYGSMNTEAFFGQGTRLTVV.